Below, 20 T cell receptor beta chains from the same sample are listed, as sequenced in a study of patients and donors after allogeneic stem cell transplantation. TCRdb processed the RT-PCR reads anew with MiXCR; each CDR3 protein has one entry. Of around 160,000 distinct CDR3 sequences in the sample, approximately 30% are singletons; the top ten hold around 3.3%. Sequences were obtained from blood, either unsorted or a sorted T cell fraction (not recorded which). Every receptor here comes from a human donor who was either an allogeneic HSCT recipient or a stem cell or donor lymphocyte infusion donor (not recorded which). It is not recorded whose cells these are; they may come from a transplant donor.

In its sample, this clonotype was seen once. The genes are TRBV2 and TRBJ2-3; no firm D call. CDR1 SNHLY and CDR2 FYNNEI come from the germline V gene. V gave up 3 bases and J gave up 8 bases, with 12 bases separating them. CDR3 length equals 13 residues. The CDR3 DNA reads TGTGCCAGCAGTGAGAGCCTATTTCTTACGCAGTATTTT. This codes for CASSESLFLTQYF.

The J gene is TRBJ2-7, the V gene TRBV29-1, with 9 bases that match TRBD1. CDR1 SQVTM and CDR2 ANQGSEA come from the germline V gene. This CDR3 is built from 12 residues. J lost 3 bases, V lost 7 bases, and 4 bases had no gene match. The CDR3 region is CSARTGDYEQYF. The CDR3, as DNA: TGCAGCGCCCGGACAGGGGACTACGAGCAGTACTTC.

This sequence joins TRBV28 and TRBJ2-2; D not certain. V lost 7 bases, J lost 3 bases, and 9 bases lay in between. CDR3 length: 13 amino acids. CDR1 and CDR2 (germline): MDHEN, SYDVKM. The CDR3 loop is CASTPIDTGELFF. Written as DNA, the CDR3 is TGTGCCAGCACCCCGATCGACACCGGGGAGCTGTTTTTT.

This clonotype has ten or more counts. The V and J genes are TRBV7-2 and TRBJ1-6; no reliable D call. There are 16 residues in the CDR3. Trimming pared 2 bases from V and 8 bases from J, leaving 16 bases between. Germline V gene lookup returns CDR1 SGHTA and CDR2 FQGNSA. The CDR3 sequence: CASSLLEGMMDSPLHF. The CDR3 coding sequence is TGTGCCAGCAGCTTACTCGAGGGAATGATGGATTCACCCCTCCACTTT.

J is TRBJ2-7 and V is TRBV20-1; the D is unclear. V lost 6 bases and J lost 3, with 15 bases in between. The CDR3 totals 13 residues. Germline V gene data show CDR1 as DFQATT and CDR2 as SNEGSKA (reference sequence). The CDR3 loop is CSAIGRNIYEQYF. The CDR3 nucleotides read TGCAGTGCGATCGGCAGGAATATCTACGAGCAGTACTTC.

The chain carries TRBV13 and TRBJ2-5; TRBD1 matches 11 bases. Trimming removed 5 bases from V and 4 bases from J; junction bases left unmatched: 3. CDR1 is PRHDT and CDR2 is FYEKMQ in the germline V gene (reference sequence). The CDR3 spans 14 residues. The CDR3 loop reads CASSPDRGRETQYF. The CDR3 nucleotides are TGTGCCAGCAGCCCGGACAGGGGGCGAGAGACCCAGTACTTC.

The chain combines TRBV9 with TRBJ2-2; D not certain. Trimming pared 0 bases from V and 4 bases from J, leaving 10 bases between. CDR3 length: 15 amino acids. Germline assignment: CDR1 SGDLS and CDR2 YYNGEE. This CDR3 is CASSVDGALTGELFF. CDR3 DNA: TGTGCCAGCAGCGTAGACGGCGCTCTCACCGGGGAGCTGTTTTTT.

The rearrangement uses TRBV5-1 and TRBJ1-1; D is possibly TRBD1 (5 bases). The V gene's germline CDR1 is SGHRS and CDR2 YFSETQ. With 9 bases removed from V and 2 bases from J, the gap between germline ends came to 17 bases. The CDR3 runs to 14 residues. CDR3 bases: TGCGCCAACAGAAGGGGTTTCCCTAACACTGAAGCTTTCTTT. It specifies CANRRGFPNTEAFF.

The chain recombines TRBV20-1 with TRBJ2-7, with TRBD2 matching over 14 bases. The CDR3 is 14 amino acids. V shed 6 bases, J shed 4 bases, and the junction held 5 bases outside the gene matches. Germline-derived CDR1 and CDR2 are DFQATT and SNEGSKA (reference sequence). The CDR3 DNA follows: TGCAGTGCCCACGGGACTAGCGGGAGTTACGAGCAGTACTTC. Translating gives CSAHGTSGSYEQYF.

The chain combines TRBV5-1 with TRBJ2-1; D ambiguous. Looked up from germline, CDR1 is SGHRS and CDR2 is YFSETQ. Between the trimmed V and J ends, which lost 2 bases and 5 bases, there was a span of 11 bases. The CDR3 is made up of 14 amino acids. CDR3 sequence reads: CASSFGGTNNEQFF. CDR3 nucleotide sequence: TGCGCCAGCAGCTTCGGCGGAACGAACAATGAGCAGTTCTTC.

This clonotype came up a few times. CDR3 sequence: CASSQEVKGNTQYF. DNA of the CDR3: TGTGCCAGCAGCCAAGAAGTGAAGGGGAATACCCAGTACTTC. This chain uses TRBV3-1 with TRBJ2-5; D is perhaps TRBD1 (5 bases). Trimming took 0 bases from V and 8 from J, leaving 13 bases between them. This CDR3 is 14 amino acids long. Germline loops: CDR1 LGHDT, CDR2 YNNKEL (reference sequence).

This clonotype was seen a handful of times. The chain is built from TRBV12-3 or TRBV12-4 and TRBJ2-5, with D perhaps being TRBD1 or TRBD2 (5 bases each). The germline V and J ends were trimmed by 4 bases and 9 bases, with 9 bases remaining between them. The length of the CDR3 is 11 residues. DNA of the CDR3: TGTGCCAGCAGTTCCCTGGGGGCCCAGTACTTC. The encoded protein is CASSSLGAQYF.

The chain carries TRBV20-1 and TRBJ2-7; tentative D call: TRBD2 (5 bases). The CDR3 is 15 amino acids. CDR1 DFQATT and CDR2 SNEGSKA come from the germline V gene (reference sequence). V lost 2 bases and J lost 3, with 17 bases in between. CDR3 amino acids: CSARSPKLGLYEQYF. For the CDR3, the DNA is TGCAGTGCTAGATCCCCGAAACTAGGCCTCTACGAGCAGTACTTC.

The chain carries TRBV6-5 and TRBJ1-2; D gene uncertain. The CDR3 spans 12 residues. With 6 bases removed from V and 8 bases from J, the gap between germline ends came to 13 bases. Germline V CDR1 and CDR2: MNHEY, SVGAGI. Here the CDR3 reads CASSNTFFGYTF. The CDR3 nucleotides are TGTGCCAGCAGCAACACGTTCTTCGGCTACACCTTC.

This clonotype was found many times. The chain carries TRBV4-2 and TRBJ1-5; TRBD1 matches 7 bases. The CDR3 runs 15 residues. With 5 bases clipped from V and 2 bases from J, the junction kept 6 bases outside the gene matches. Germline-derived CDR1 and CDR2 are LGHNA and YNFKEQ. The CDR3 region is CASSFRTGGNQPQHF. The CDR3 bases are TGTGCCAGCAGCTTCAGGACAGGTGGCAATCAGCCCCAGCATTTT.

A note on this clonotype: A much larger clonotype is one base distant, so this may be a read error. The chain has TRBV4-2 and TRBJ1-1; 9 bases line up with TRBD1. This CDR3 spans 15 amino acids. Germline V lookup: CDR1 LGHNA, CDR2 YNFKEQ. CDR3 nucleotides: TGTGCCAGCAGCCAGTTGGGGACAGGGAGGACTGAAGCTTACTTT. Translated: CASSQLGTGRTEAYF.

The J gene is TRBJ2-5, the V gene TRBV6-2 or TRBV6-3; weak D call: TRBD2 (5 bases). V was clipped by 10 bases and J by 3 bases, with 15 bases between them. The V gene's germline CDR1 is MNHEY and CDR2 SVGEGT. The CDR3 covers 13 residues. CDR3 protein: CATSAWREETQYF. DNA of the CDR3: TGTGCCACCTCGGCGTGGCGGGAAGAGACCCAGTACTTC.

The chain combines TRBV27 with TRBJ2-5; TRBD1 agrees at 9 bases. CDR3 length: 13 amino acids. V lost 3 bases, J lost 5 bases, and 1 base stayed unmatched. Germline CDR1 MNHEY, CDR2 SMNVEV (reference sequence). CDR3 in amino acids: CASSFGTGETQYF. The CDR3, as DNA: TGTGCCAGCAGTTTCGGGACAGGGGAGACCCAGTACTTC.

This sequence joins TRBV7-9 and TRBJ1-4, with 11 bases lining up with TRBD1. The CDR3 totals 14 residues. The J segment lost 10 bases and the V segment lost 5 bases, leaving 6 bases of the junction unmatched. The V gene's germline CDR1 is SEHNR and CDR2 FQNEAQ (reference sequence). The CDR3 spells CASSAPGTGGKLFF. CDR3 nucleotide sequence: TGTGCCAGCAGCGCGCCCGGGACAGGGGGAAAACTGTTTTTT.

This chain uses TRBV28 with TRBJ1-4; 8 bases are a match to TRBD1. With 2 bases clipped from V and 5 bases from J, the junction kept 4 bases outside the gene matches. Germline loops: CDR1 MDHEN, CDR2 SYDVKM. The CDR3 extends over 15 amino acids. CDR3 in DNA: TGTGCCAGCAGTTTACCGGACAGGGACAATGAAAAACTGTTTTTT. It codes for CASSLPDRDNEKLFF.